This paragraph reports one T cell receptor beta chain. CDR1 and CDR2 from the germline V gene are SNHLY and FYNNEI. The V end lost 6 bases, the J end lost 0 bases, and 12 bases lay between the germline ends. The CDR3 runs 15 residues. This entry is derived from a study of Ad26.COV2.S vaccination and SARS-CoV-2 variants. The treatment is: around 19 received Ad26.COV2.S at low or high dose, single or two shots; about 5 received placebo; per-sample allocation not given. After the first vaccine or placebo injection, samples were drawn on day 63. Profiled with immunoSEQ multiplex PCR; TCRdb holds only in-frame clones, not every one. In the table there are around 450,000 clones, approximately 88% of which are singletons.

V gene TRBV2 combines with J gene TRBJ1-3, with D hard to call. Source: peripheral blood, taken in a trial of Ad26.COV2.S vaccine versus placebo. The clonotype originates from a person between 18 and 60 years old who received the Ad26.COV2.S COVID-19 vaccine or a placebo. CDR3 amino acids: CASSYGRLSGNTIYF. The CDR3 region has the DNA TGTGCCAGCAGCTACGGACGGCTCTCTGGAAACACCATATATTTT.